This entry features one T cell receptor (beta chain) sequence. As yet, its antigen is unknown. The CDR3 contains 17 residues. The trim removed 0 bases at V and 5 bases at J, leaving 7 bases unmatched. Germline-derived CDR1 and CDR2 are LGHNA and YNFKEQ. The study ran its PCR with 60 Vbeta and 13 Jbeta primers. This table comes from immunoSEQ multiplex PCR, and its TCRdb copy is limited to in-frame clones, with some not included. The sample records about 200,000 clones, more than 70% being singletons. This sample stems from a study of cytomegalovirus exposure and HLA in healthy donors. The study, taken as a whole, reports: Later on, an analysis tied 15,000 to 20,000 TCR beta sequences to HLA alleles at 0.05 false discovery rate. An assumption of roughly uniform sequencing depth across donors underlay the presence/absence analyses.

The rearrangement links TRBV4-2 to TRBJ2-2, with 9 bases aligning to TRBD1. The sequence came from a woman aged 40 to 50 in good health and CMV-seronegative. The material sequenced was PBMCs. The CDR3 region has the DNA TGTGCCAGCAGCCAAGAAAGGAACAGGGGGCGGACCGGGGAGCTGTTTTTT. It encodes CASSQERNRGRTGELFF.